Below, 25 T cell receptor beta chains from the same sample are listed, as sequenced in a study of cytomegalovirus exposure and HLA in healthy donors. It was with 60 Vbeta and 13 Jbeta primers that the PCR ran. Sequencing used immunoSEQ multiplex PCR; TCRdb keeps in-frame clones, though not all of them. This table has roughly 100,000 clones, roughly 9.1% appearing once. The sample taken for sequencing was PBMCs. These receptors were taken from a man aged 35 to 55 in good health and CMV-seropositive.

The table lists this clone with a few counts. The chain couples TRBV15 to TRBJ2-2; 8 bases map to TRBD1. V shed 4 bases, J shed 9 bases, and the junction held 4 bases outside the gene matches. The CDR3 length is 13 residues. The germline V gene encodes CDR1 LNHNV and CDR2 YYDKDF (reference sequence). Here the CDR3 reads CATSMQGARELFF. For the CDR3, the DNA is TGTGCCACCAGCATGCAGGGGGCGAGGGAGCTGTTTTTT.

This clone was seen only a few times. The CDR3 region is CASSDLLARTDTQYF. The CDR3 coding sequence is TGTGCCAGCAGCGACCTACTAGCGCGCACAGATACGCAGTATTTT. The chain is built from TRBV9 and TRBJ2-3; TRBD2 aligns across 7 bases. Looked up from germline, CDR1 is SGDLS and CDR2 is YYNGEE. J lost 1 base, V lost 3 bases, and 5 bases had no gene match. CDR3 length equals 15 residues.

The chain recombines TRBV27 with TRBJ2-7; 8 nucleotides match TRBD1. J gave up 3 bases and V 6 bases, and 10 bases lay outside the gene matches. Germline V gene lookup returns CDR1 MNHEY and CDR2 SMNVEV (reference sequence). The CDR3 has 15 amino acids. The CDR3 is CASRRSGQGHYEQYF. The CDR3 DNA reads as TGTGCCAGCAGGAGGTCTGGACAGGGACACTACGAGCAGTACTTC.

This chain connects TRBV6-6 to TRBJ1-2; a possible D gene is TRBD1 (5 bases). The V and J ends lost 6 bases and 3 bases respectively, with 11 bases between them. In germline, CDR1 is MNHNY, CDR2 SVGAGI (reference sequence). This CDR3 is 13 amino acids long. The DNA of the CDR3 is TGTGCCAGCAGCTCGACAGATTACTATGGCTACACCTTC. It codes for CASSSTDYYGYTF.

This clone was recorded a few times. The chain uses TRBV4-1 and TRBJ2-7, with D possibly matching TRBD1 (5 bases). This CDR3 spans 13 amino acids. The V gene lost 4 bases and the J gene lost 5 bases, with 12 bases spanning the gap. CDR1 is MGHRA and CDR2 is YSYEKL in the germline V gene. The CDR3 region is CASSLIDSNEQYF. CDR3 nucleotides: TGCGCCAGCAGCCTAATTGACAGCAACGAGCAGTACTTC.

This chain connects TRBV6-5 to TRBJ1-1; 8 nucleotides line up with TRBD1. V gave up 6 bases and J gave up 5 bases; unmatched junction bases: 5. The length of the CDR3 is 13 residues. Germline values: CDR1 MNHEY, CDR2 SVGAGI. The CDR3 bases are TGTGCCAGCAGCGGACAGGGCGATACTGAAGCTTTCTTT. This codes for CASSGQGDTEAFF.

This clone was seen repeatedly, ten times or more. The chain has TRBV7-9 and TRBJ2-1, with 9 bases fitting TRBD2. CDR3 length: 14 amino acids. Per germline, CDR1 SEHNR and CDR2 FQNEAQ (reference sequence). Trimming at V came to 5 bases and at J to 10 bases, leaving 9 bases not matched to a gene. CDR3 in amino acids: CASSRTSGLTEQFF. The CDR3 coding sequence is TGTGCCAGCAGCCGTACTAGCGGGCTTACCGAGCAGTTCTTC.

This clone was picked up a small number of times. The chain is built from TRBV19 and TRBJ1-4; weak D call: TRBD1 (5 bases). CDR3 length: 13 residues. Looked up from germline, CDR1 is LNHDA and CDR2 is SQIVND (reference sequence). Deletions cut 5 bases from V and 7 bases from J, with 11 bases between. CDR3 nucleotides: TGTGCCAGTAGTGGAGGGGCGGGTGAAAAACTGTTTTTT. Translated: CASSGGAGEKLFF.

This chain joins TRBV5-1 and TRBJ1-1; 7 bases agree with TRBD1. Germline V gives CDR1 SGHRS, CDR2 YFSETQ. The CDR3 consists of 15 residues. J gave up 1 base and V 0 bases, and 3 bases lay outside the gene matches. CDR3 sequence: CASSLGEGANTEAFF. CDR3 nucleotide sequence: TGCGCCAGCAGCTTGGGAGAGGGGGCGAACACTGAAGCTTTCTTT.

This clone was detected only a few times. The chain has TRBV6-5 and TRBJ2-7, with 8 bases lining up with TRBD1. This CDR3 has 14 residues. The junction had 7 bases not matched to a gene; V was cut back by 6 bases and J by 3 bases. Germline CDR1 and CDR2: MNHEY and SVGAGI. CDR3 DNA sequence: TGTGCCAGCAGGACACAGGGGGAAGTCTACGAGCAGTACTTC. This gives the protein CASRTQGEVYEQYF.

This sequence joins TRBV7-8 and TRBJ2-1; TRBD1 matches 8 bases. Germline CDR1 and CDR2: SGHVS and FQNEAQ. Trimming cost V 6 bases and J 7 bases; bases outside gene matches: 5. The CDR3 has 13 residues. The CDR3 region has the DNA TGTGCCAGCAGTCAGGGGGCATGGAATGAGCAGTTCTTC. This codes for CASSQGAWNEQFF.

This clone appeared once. The chain employs TRBV5-1 and TRBJ2-1; 10 bases agree with TRBD2. V gave up 0 bases and J gave up 6 bases; unmatched junction bases: 6. CDR1 is SGHRS, CDR2 YFSETQ, per germline. The CDR3 has 16 amino acids. The chain's CDR3 is CASSLGTSGVINEQFF. Written as DNA, the CDR3 is TGCGCCAGCAGCTTGGGAACTAGCGGGGTTATCAATGAGCAGTTCTTC.

The V gene is TRBV6-1, the J gene TRBJ2-7, with D perhaps matching TRBD1 (6 bases). The CDR3 loop spans 18 amino acids. Germline V gene lookup returns CDR1 MNHNS and CDR2 SASEGT. Trimming left V 4 bases short and J 0 bases short, with 22 bases between. The chain's CDR3 is CASSVTRFPGESSYEQYF. The CDR3 DNA is TGTGCCAGCAGTGTTACTCGGTTCCCAGGGGAGAGCTCCTACGAGCAGTACTTC.

In its sample, this clone was seen a few times. V usage is TRBV7-2 and J usage is TRBJ2-5; 7 bases fit TRBD1. Germline V gene sequence: CDR1 SGHTA, CDR2 FQGNSA. The CDR3 length is 14 residues. The V and J ends lost 5 bases and 2 bases, in that order; junction bases with no gene match: 5. The CDR3 region is CASSPVGQQETQYF. The CDR3 DNA sequence: TGTGCCAGCAGCCCAGTGGGACAGCAAGAGACCCAGTACTTC. The complete variable domain, with remaining parts taken from reference TRBV7-2 and TRBJ2-5, reads GAGVSQSPSNKVTEKGKDVELRCDPISGHTALYWYRQSLGQGLEFLIYFQGNSAPDKSGLPSDRFSAERTGGSVSTLTIQRTQQEDSAVYLCASSPVGQQETQYFGPGTRLLVL.

A few counts support this clone. This chain connects TRBV6-5 to TRBJ2-7, with 9 bases fitting TRBD1. Germline-derived CDR1 and CDR2 are MNHEY and SVGAGI. Trimming removed 0 bases from V and 6 bases from J; junction bases left unmatched: 3. CDR3 size: 14 residues. CDR3 loop: CASSYSGTGTEQYF. The CDR3 region has the DNA TGTGCCAGCAGTTACTCGGGGACAGGGACCGAGCAGTACTTC.

This clone showed up just a few times. The rearrangement links TRBV6-1 to TRBJ1-2, with 10 bases fitting TRBD1. The CDR3 runs to 13 residues. With V trimmed by 5 bases and J by 9 bases, 6 bases remained unmatched. The germline CDR1 and CDR2 sequences are MNHNS and SASEGT. The CDR3 nucleotides are TGTGCCAGCAGTAACCCGGGACAGGGGAGCTACACCTTC. Its protein product is CASSNPGQGSYTF.

This chain joins TRBV4-2 and TRBJ1-2; D ambiguous. CDR3 length: 14 amino acids. The ends were cut back, 0 bases at V and 3 bases at J, with 8 bases in the middle. The germline V gene encodes CDR1 LGHNA and CDR2 YNFKEQ. Here the CDR3 DNA reads TGTGCCAGCAGCCAAGAGGCCGGAGACTATGGCTACACCTTC. Amino acids: CASSQEAGDYGYTF.

This clone was detected only a few times. The genes are TRBV7-9 and TRBJ2-5; D gene unclear. This CDR3 contains 12 residues. Germline assignment: CDR1 SEHNR and CDR2 FQNEAQ (reference sequence). Trimming took 8 bases from V and 5 from J, leaving 12 bases between them. The DNA of the CDR3 is TGTGCCAGCTTGGGCCTAAAGGAGACCCAGTACTTC. This gives the protein CASLGLKETQYF.

In this sample, this clone turned up a few times. The chain links TRBV15 to TRBJ2-1, with unresolved D. V was pared by 6 bases and J by 8 bases, with 8 bases between. This CDR3 region has 11 residues. Germline CDR1 is LNHNV and CDR2 is YYDKDF (reference sequence). In DNA, the CDR3 is TGTGCCACCAGAGGCGGAGATGAGCAGTTCTTC. Its protein product is CATRGGDEQFF.

This clone has a handful of counts. This chain connects TRBV9 to TRBJ2-1, with D unresolved. Trimming pared 4 bases from V and 6 bases from J, leaving 11 bases between. The CDR3 loop spans 13 amino acids. Germline assignment: CDR1 SGDLS and CDR2 YYNGEE. The CDR3 DNA reads TGTGCCAGCAGCACCCAATCGGGCAATGAGCAGTTCTTC. Amino acid sequence: CASSTQSGNEQFF.

This chain connects TRBV5-4 to TRBJ2-1; tentative D call: TRBD1 (5 bases). Looked up from germline, CDR1 is SGHNT and CDR2 is YYREEE (reference sequence). The V and J ends lost 6 bases and 5 bases respectively, with 12 bases between them. This CDR3 spans 13 amino acids. Written as DNA, the CDR3 is TGTGCCAGCACCGAGACAGCAAACAATGAGCAGTTCTTC. As protein: CASTETANNEQFF.

The J gene is TRBJ2-1, the V gene TRBV5-6; TRBD2 matches at 10 bases. This CDR3 contains 17 residues. V trimming: 4 bases; J trimming: 2 bases; junction bases outside the gene matches: 9. The V gene's germline CDR1 is SGHDT and CDR2 YYEEEE. CDR3 nucleotide sequence: TGTGCCAGCAGCCCGCTCCCCCTAGCGGGAGCCTACAATGAGCAGTTCTTC. This sequence encodes CASSPLPLAGAYNEQFF.

J is TRBJ2-6 and V is TRBV27; D is ambiguous. CDR3 length: 13 amino acids. The V end was cut by 6 bases, the J end by 3 bases, with 6 bases between. The germline V gene has CDR1 MNHEY and CDR2 SMNVEV (reference sequence). The CDR3 here is CASRGFGANVLTF. Written as DNA, the CDR3 is TGTGCCAGCAGGGGCTTTGGGGCCAACGTCCTGACTTTC. The full variable domain, rest sourced from reference TRBV27 and TRBJ2-6, is EAQVTQNPRYLITVTGKKLTVTCSQNMNHEYMSWYRQDPGLGLRQIYYSMNVEVTDKGDVPEGYKVSRKEKRNFPLILESPSPNQTSLYFCASRGFGANVLTFGAGSRLTVL.

This clone was observed a handful of times. The CDR3 nucleotides are TGTGCCAGCAGTCTCAACGGGCGGGAGGTGGCCAAAAACATTCAGTACTTC. It translates to CASSLNGREVAKNIQYF. This rearrangement joins TRBV28 to TRBJ2-4, with 8 bases lining up with TRBD2. Germline trimming cut 5 bases from V and 1 base from J; bases unmatched to any gene: 10. Germline assignment: CDR1 MDHEN and CDR2 SYDVKM. The CDR3 runs 17 residues.

CDR3: CASSLHLGGASFTEAFF. The CDR3 DNA reads TGTGCCAGCAGTTTACACCTAGGGGGCGCAAGTTTTACTGAAGCTTTCTTT. This rearrangement joins TRBV27 to TRBJ1-1; the match to TRBD1 covers 7 bases. The ends lost 2 bases at V and 5 bases at J; junction bases unmatched: 14. Germline V lookup: CDR1 MNHEY, CDR2 SMNVEV (reference sequence). The CDR3 runs 17 residues.